This T cell receptor (beta chain) stems from a study of T cells in Graves' hyperthyroidism and ophthalmopathy (dated by TCRdb to about 2019). Regarding the research as a whole: Peripheral blood was sampled at the time of initial diagnosis, prior to any treatment. Once sampling was done, hyperthyroidism patients were given methimazole at a starting dose of 30 mg daily, whereas ophthalmopathy patients were given high-dose intravenous methylprednisolone. A discovery cohort of fewer than 110 patients, roughly 40 with Graves' ophthalmopathy and fewer than 65 with stable Graves' hyperthyroidism, was used to find distinguishing TCR V-J signatures. Thyroid tissue and blood T-cell repertoires from more than five Graves' hyperthyroidism patients were also compared in the study. Prospective prediction of ophthalmopathy was tested in an independent validation cohort of approximately 19 hyperthyroidism patients and 17 patients who later progressed to ophthalmopathy. The approximately 90 discovery patients were divided at random into training and test sets in a 7:3 ratio. The paper describes TCR Vbeta CDR3 sequencing of some 130 peripheral blood samples, made up of 43 ophthalmopathy patients, roughly 80 hyperthyroidism patients and some 17 progressor patients. Broader findings and caveats from the paper: A model built on a 13 V-J signature distinguished ophthalmopathy from stable hyperthyroidism, reaching approximately 89% sensitivity and about 81% specificity in cross-validation and 80%/75% in testing. Blood samples also contained most of the expanded thyroid clonotypes (frequency above 0.001), which suggests that blood repertoires may reflect thyroid immune responses. Sample size was not statistically predetermined, and blinding of investigators to group allocation was not performed. During validation, the model predicted progression to ophthalmopathy a median of roughly 7.1 months ahead of onset, with around 70% sensitivity and roughly 72% specificity.

This clonotype was detected many times. Its antigen is not yet known. Per-base qualities were not stored, and no clone one base away is much larger. The CDR3 sequence holds 15 residues, the cysteine and phenylalanine included. Only the CDR3 DNA stays, 45 bases, in frame from base 1. The germline V gene (reference sequence) specifies LGHDT as CDR1 and YNNKEL as CDR2. Cut back by 0 bases and 4 bases, the V and J ends lie 12 bases apart. The TCR beta CDR3 regions were amplified from RNA transcripts. The TCR CDR3 was subjected to a first round of RT-PCR using the HTBI primer set and the Qiagen OneStep RT-PCR kit. The libraries were constructed in a second round of multiplex PCR and then size-selected and purified. The libraries were sequenced on an Illumina HiSeq2000 using paired-end 100 bp reads. The authors' pipeline ran thus. Raw data were processed with SOAPnuke, discarding reads with adapters, uncalled bases, mean Phred below 15, or no exact constant-primer or identifier match. High-quality paired reads were merged with COPE v1.2.5, and unique nucleotide sequences were defined as clonotypes. Clonotypes were aligned to IMGT TRBV, TRBD and TRBJ reference segments using MiTCR v1.1. Only V-J combinations with frequency above 0.0001, covering 99.2% of repertoires, were analysed. The TCS score was defined as the ratio of F50 (clonal expansion) to E x V (chaos), calculated using BLOSUM62-based TCRdist between CDR3 peptides within each V-J. Welch's t-statistics and random forest reduced several hundred V-J features to roughly 13, which were used in a naive Bayes classifier (R e1071). Using fastp at Q25 and MiXCR, TCRdb reprocessed the public reads and kept productive beta chains. Each CDR3 protein gets just one entry, which takes the most common genes and DNA from the rows behind it. TCRdb's processing, not the study's, gives the V and J calls here. A total of over 300,000 distinct CDR3 sequences appear in this sample, around 13% of them only once. The leading ten clones occupy roughly 11% of the sample.

Stable Graves' hyperthyroidism was defined as no progression to ophthalmopathy during 18 months of follow-up. Hyperthyroidism patients were newly diagnosed, had a disease duration of under 2 months, and were aged 18 to 65 years. Patients with uncontrolled infections, other autoimmune diseases, pregnancy or lactation were excluded. Diagnoses relied on clinical symptoms, serum thyroxine and TRAb, thyroid ultrasound and orbital computed tomography. PBMCs were separated from 7.5 to 10 ml of fresh peripheral blood using Ficoll-Paque density gradient centrifugation. Total RNA was extracted with Trizol reagent, and quality was checked on an Agilent 2100 Bioanalyzer.

This TCR derives from a woman aged 60-70 years with Graves' hyperthyroidism. Recombination connected TRBV3-1 to TRBJ1-1; matching of 5 bases hints at TRBD1 as the D gene. The sample consisted of blood. DNA sequence: TGTGCCAGCAGCCAAGACCAGGGCTCTAGCACTGAAGCTTTCTTT. It encodes CASSQDQGSSTEAFF.